A selection of T cell receptor beta chains follows, all from one sample in a study of T-cell memory formation after mild COVID-19. Using its own MiXCR run on the 5' RACE reads, TCRdb lists one record per CDR3 protein. The repertoire holds hundreds of thousands of distinct CDR3 sequences, with roughly 19% as singletons. The sequencing sample was made of PBMCs or a T cell subset sorted from them (not recorded which). These receptors originate from a man aged 18 to 29 who had mild COVID-19 (a few samples of this study predate the infection). Cell type and time point are not known. The CDR3 runs from the conserved cysteine through the conserved F or W. A D gene is named only where the DNA matches it firmly. Some rows have no size entry. The others give once, few or many, or a class for an expanded clone.

>TRBV19|TRBJ1-5|13|few|TRBD1
TGTGCCAGTAGTATCCAGGGGGCTGCAGCCCAGCATTTT
CASSIQGAAAQHF
>TRBV5-1|TRBJ2-2|15|few|.
TGCGCCAGCAGCTATGGGACGATCAACACCGGGGAGCTGTTTTTT
CASSYGTINTGELFF
>TRBV27|TRBJ2-7|14|.|TRBD2
TGTGCCAGCAGTTATAAGGGAGGGTCCTACGAGCAGTACTTC
CASSYKGGSYEQYF
>TRBV5-1|TRBJ2-1|15|few|TRBD2
TGCGCCAGCAGCTTGGTAGCGGGGGAACACAATGAGCAGTTCTTC
CASSLVAGEHNEQFF
>TRBV7-8|TRBJ2-5|15|few|.
TGTGCCAGCAGCTTAGCGCAGGGAAGGCTAGAGACCCAGTACTTC
CASSLAQGRLETQYF
>TRBV7-2|TRBJ1-1|11|.|.
TGTGCCAGCAGCCCAAGCACTGAAGCTTTCTTT
CASSPSTEAFF
>TRBV10-3|TRBJ2-7|13|once|.
TGTGCCATCACCTCCCCGGACTCGAACGAGCAGTACTTC
CAITSPDSNEQYF
>TRBV2|TRBJ1-5|14|few|TRBD1
TGTGCCAGCAGTGAAAATGGACAGGCAGGGTCGGAGCATTTT
CASSENGQAGSEHF
>TRBV5-1|TRBJ1-1|12|many|.
TGCGCCAGCAGCTTTGAGGGCACTGAAGCTTTCTTT
CASSFEGTEAFF
>TRBV6-2/TRBV6-3|TRBJ2-1|13|.|.
TGTGCCAGCAGTTACTCGCTCTACAATGAGCAGTTCTTC
CASSYSLYNEQFF
>TRBV20-1|TRBJ1-6|15|.|.
TGCAGTGCTAGAGAGACTGGGGTAGATAATTCACCCCTCCACTTT
CSARETGVDNSPLHF
>TRBV7-8|TRBJ1-2|15|.|TRBD1
TGTGCCAGCAGCCCTGAGGGACAGGGGGCCCGCGGCTACACCTTC
CASSPEGQGARGYTF
>TRBV6-5|TRBJ1-3|15|.|.
TGTGCCAGCCGAACCCTCTTACGGGCCGGAAACACCATATATTTT
CASRTLLRAGNTIYF
>TRBV7-9|TRBJ1-2|14|.|.
TGTGCCAGCAGCCCGACCGTGCTTAACTATGGCTACACCTTC
CASSPTVLNYGYTF
>TRBV6-6|TRBJ2-7|15|.|TRBD1
TGTGCCAGCAGGGGAGAGGGGGCAAAGCTCTACGAGCAGTACTTC
CASRGEGAKLYEQYF
>TRBV4-1|TRBJ2-7|15|.|TRBD2
TGCGCCAGCAGCCGTGCCCCAGGCACCGGGGGGGAGCAGTACTTC
CASSRAPGTGGEQYF
>TRBV6-5|TRBJ1-2|14|.|.
TGTGCCAGCATCCAGCTCGCGGGGGGCGGCGGCTACACCTTC
CASIQLAGGGGYTF
>TRBV11-2|TRBJ2-3|15|few|TRBD2
TGTGCCAGCAGCCCGGGGCGGGGGTACACAGATACGCAGTATTTT
CASSPGRGYTDTQYF
>TRBV20-1|TRBJ1-1|9|few|TRBD1
TGCAGTGCCAGGGGGGAGTTGGGATTT
CSARGELGF
>TRBV6-5|TRBJ1-5|10|few|.
TGTGCCAGCAGGGGTCAGCCCCAGCATTTT
CASRGQPQHF
>TRBV27|TRBJ1-2|15|few|.
TGTGCCAGCAGTTTACGGTTCCCCGGCGGCTATGGCTACACCTTC
CASSLRFPGGYGYTF
>TRBV2|TRBJ1-4|14|few|.
TGTGCCAGCAGTAAAATGGGAGGAGGAGAAAAACTGTTTTTT
CASSKMGGGEKLFF
>TRBV20-1|TRBJ2-7|12|.|.
TGCAGTGCTAGGGGGGACCGCTACGAGCAGTACTTC
CSARGDRYEQYF
>TRBV18|TRBJ2-1|17|.|TRBD1
TGTGCCAGCTCTCCCCGGGACAGGCAATGGTGGGGCCATGAGCAGTTCTTC
CASSPRDRQWWGHEQFF